This T cell receptor (beta chain) was recovered during a study of vaccination effects on CD4 cells after COVID-19. The repertoire was sequenced with immunoSEQ multiplex PCR; TCRdb's copy has only in-frame clones and lacks some. The sample lists about 58,000 clones, about 74% occurring once. With respect to this clone: Its antigen is still unknown.

Investigators separated out CD4+ T cells once around nine days of culture had passed. With 4 bases clipped from V and 6 bases from J, the junction kept 4 bases outside the gene matches. The V gene's germline CDR1 is SEHNR and CDR2 FQNEAQ (reference sequence). The CDR3 contains 13 residues. The source of this sequence is a human donor who received a COVID-19 vaccine. The chain uses TRBV7-9 and TRBJ2-3; 7 nucleotides line up with TRBD1. Source: CD4+ T cells from PBMCs cultured without peptide, taken before COVID-19 vaccination. CDR3 sequence (DNA): TGTGCCAGCAGCTCGACAGGGACCGATACGCAGTATTTT. As protein: CASSSTGTDTQYF.